Presented here are 26 T cell receptor beta chains from one specimen sequenced in a study of cytotoxic CD8 clonotypes in ibrutinib-treated CLL. Produced via immunoSEQ multiplex PCR; TCRdb's table is partial and in-frame only. The profile shows some 24,000 clones, about 78% of them singletons. The specimen was PBMCs, collected before ibrutinib treatment. All receptors come from a human donor with chronic lymphocytic leukemia.

The chain links TRBV5-6 to TRBJ2-1, with D tentatively TRBD2 (5 bases). The CDR3 covers 15 residues. Germline V gives CDR1 SGHDT, CDR2 YYEEEE. Deletions cut 5 bases from V and 10 bases from J, with 22 bases between. The CDR3 DNA reads TGTGCCAGCAGATTAGGGCGGCGGGTGTTGGGCGAGCAGTTCTTC. Residues: CASRLGRRVLGEQFF.

This chain uses TRBV2 with TRBJ2-7; tentative D call: TRBD2 (6 bases). The germline CDR1 and CDR2 sequences are SNHLY and FYNNEI. Trimming removed 1 base at V and 9 bases at J, with 13 bases between. The CDR3 spans 13 residues. CDR3 sequence (DNA): TGTGCCAGCAGTGAAGGGGAGATCGGGGGGCAGTACTTC. Translation: CASSEGEIGGQYF.

This clone has a handful of counts. The V call is TRBV2, the J call TRBJ2-5; a weak D match, TRBD1 (6 bases). V lost 6 bases and J lost 5, with 13 bases in between. This CDR3 has 13 amino acids. CDR1 and CDR2 (germline): SNHLY, FYNNEI. As DNA, the CDR3 is TGTGCCAGCAGCAAAACAGGGTTCGAGACCCAGTACTTC. It specifies CASSKTGFETQYF.

The CDR3 reads CASSHRGLAGTETQYF. CDR3 DNA: TGTGCCAGCAGCCATCGAGGACTAGCGGGAACAGAGACCCAGTACTTC. The chain uses TRBV7-7 and TRBJ2-5, with 12 positions matching TRBD2. The J segment lost 4 bases and the V segment lost 5 bases, leaving 8 bases of the junction unmatched. Per germline, CDR1 SSHAT and CDR2 FNYEAQ (reference sequence). The CDR3 extends over 16 amino acids.

The chain couples TRBV11-2 to TRBJ2-3, with 12 bases lining up with TRBD2. Per germline, CDR1 SGHAT and CDR2 FQNNGV. The V gene end was trimmed by 6 bases and the J gene end by 6 bases; junction bases not matched to a gene: 16. This CDR3 has 18 residues. The CDR3 sequence: CASRPRGGLAGNLDTQYF. The CDR3 coding sequence is TGTGCCAGCAGACCAAGGGGCGGACTAGCGGGAAATCTGGATACGCAGTATTTT.

CDR3 sequence: CASSRRGSDRGGEKLFF. The CDR3 DNA follows: TGTGCCAGCAGCCGCCGGGGGTCAGACAGGGGTGGGGAAAAACTGTTTTTT. V is TRBV5-6 and J is TRBJ1-4; the match to TRBD1 covers 8 bases. Unmatched junction bases numbered 16, after V lost 4 bases and J lost 8 bases. Per the germline V gene, CDR1 is SGHDT and CDR2 is YYEEEE. The CDR3 sequence is 17 residues long.

This chain uses TRBV28 with TRBJ1-2, with D maybe TRBD1 (6 bases). The V end was cut by 5 bases, the J end by 1 base, with 20 bases between. The CDR3 contains 17 residues. Germline V lookup: CDR1 MDHEN, CDR2 SYDVKM. In DNA, the CDR3 is TGTGCCAGCAGTACCTCCGCCAAGGGGGGGGGTAACTATGGCTACACCTTC. It is translated as CASSTSAKGGGNYGYTF.

The chain carries TRBV7-9 and TRBJ2-7; D possibly corresponds to TRBD2 (6 bases). Germline lookup yields CDR1 SEHNR and CDR2 FQNEAQ (reference sequence). The germline V and J ends were trimmed by 5 bases and 1 base, with 12 bases remaining between them. The CDR3 is made up of 14 amino acids. As DNA, the CDR3 is TGTGCCAGCAGCACAATGGGGGGATCCTACGAGCAGTACTTC. It encodes CASSTMGGSYEQYF. Full variable domain (remainder filled in from reference TRBV7-9 and TRBJ2-7): DTGVSQNPRHKITKRGQNVTFRCDPISEHNRLYWYRQTLGQGPEFLTYFQNEAQLEKSRLLSDRFSAERPKGSFSTLEIQRTEQGDSAMYLCASSTMGGSYEQYFGPGTRLTVT.

The chain uses TRBV29-1 and TRBJ2-3; TRBD1 might be the D (6 bases). Between the trimmed V and J ends, which lost 2 bases and 2 bases, there was a span of 8 bases. The length of the CDR3 is 13 residues. The germline V gene has CDR1 SQVTM and CDR2 ANQGSEA. For the CDR3, the DNA is TGCAGCGTTGAAATGGGGGCCACAGATACGCAGTATTTT. It is translated as CSVEMGATDTQYF.

The chain uses TRBV1 and TRBJ2-2; the table's D gene call, TRBD2, was not cross checked with the DNA. TRBV1 is deemed a pseudogene. This CDR3 has 17 amino acids. CDR3 bases: TGCACCAGCCGCCTCGGGAGAAGCGCTACGAACACCGGGGAGCTGTTTTTT. This encodes CTSRLGRSATNTGELFF.

The genes are TRBV27 and TRBJ1-2; TRBD1 matches at 8 bases. CDR3 length equals 15 residues. CDR1 and CDR2 (germline): MNHEY, SMNVEV (reference sequence). J lost 1 base, V lost 2 bases, and 3 bases had no gene match. Written as DNA, the CDR3 is TGTGCCAGCAGTTTAGCCACAGGGGGTAACTATGGCTACACCTTC. Its translation: CASSLATGGNYGYTF.

The sample holds one count of this clone. This chain connects TRBV15 to TRBJ2-1; D is ambiguous. The CDR3 is 12 residues long. Trimming pared 5 bases from V and 3 bases from J, leaving 5 bases between. Germline CDR1 and CDR2: LNHNV and YYDKDF (reference sequence). The DNA of the CDR3 is TGTGCCACCAGCGTTGACTACAATGAGCAGTTCTTC. Amino acid sequence: CATSVDYNEQFF.

J is TRBJ1-2 and V is TRBV19; the D gene is possibly TRBD1 (5 bases). Trimming took off 5 bases at V and 5 bases at J, with 18 bases between the two ends. Per the germline V gene, CDR1 is LNHDA and CDR2 is SQIVND (reference sequence). The CDR3 has 15 amino acids. The CDR3, as DNA: TGTGCCAGTAGTCCGGGGACTAACGGCGGATATGGCTACACCTTC. This sequence encodes CASSPGTNGGYGYTF.

The V call is TRBV9, the J call TRBJ2-1; 8 bases agree with TRBD2. J lost 2 bases, V lost 2 bases, and 9 bases had no gene match. This CDR3 comprises 17 residues. Looked up from germline, CDR1 is SGDLS and CDR2 is YYNGEE. The CDR3 nucleotides are TGTGCCAGCAGCGTTCAGGCGGGAGGAGTTGCCTACAATGAGCAGTTCTTC. It encodes CASSVQAGGVAYNEQFF. Full variable domain (rest looked up from reference TRBV9 and TRBJ2-1): DSGVTQTPKHLITATGQRVTLRCSPRSGDLSVYWYQQSLDQGLQFLIQYYNGEERAKGNILERFSAQQFPDLHSELNLSSLELGDSALYFCASSVQAGGVAYNEQFFGPGTRLTVL.

Written as DNA, the CDR3 is TGTGCCAGCAGCACGGGACTAGCAGCCTACAATGAGCAGTTCTTC. Protein product: CASSTGLAAYNEQFF. The V and J genes are TRBV7-2 and TRBJ2-1; 9 bases align to TRBD2. This CDR3 region has 15 residues. Germline loops: CDR1 SGHTA, CDR2 FQGNSA. After removal of 5 bases from V and 2 bases from J, the junction contained 4 bases not matched to a gene. The full variable domain, with the rest looked up from reference TRBV7-2 and TRBJ2-1, is GAGVSQSPSNKVTEKGKDVELRCDPISGHTALYWYRQSLGQGLEFLIYFQGNSAPDKSGLPSDRFSAERTGGSVSTLTIQRTQQEDSAVYLCASSTGLAAYNEQFFGPGTRLTVL.

The chain couples TRBV13 to TRBJ2-2, with D possibly being TRBD2 (6 bases). Looked up from germline, CDR1 is PRHDT and CDR2 is FYEKMQ (reference sequence). The CDR3 contains 17 residues. Trimming removed 4 bases at V and 2 bases at J, with 17 bases between. Here the CDR3 reads CASSSAQRLGNTGELFF. The CDR3 coding sequence is TGTGCCAGCAGCTCGGCCCAGAGACTAGGTAACACCGGGGAGCTGTTTTTT.

This rearrangement joins TRBV11-1 to TRBJ2-7; 7 bases map to TRBD2. The germline V gene has CDR1 SGHAT and CDR2 FQDESV (reference sequence). CDR3 length: 16 amino acids. The V gene end was trimmed by 5 bases and the J gene end by 2 bases; junction bases not matched to a gene: 12. The CDR3 DNA reads TGTGCCAGCAGCCCAACGGGGGGTGGAAAGACCTACGAGCAGTACTTC. Amino acids: CASSPTGGGKTYEQYF.

This sequence joins TRBV6-5 and TRBJ2-3; D is unclear. CDR1 is MNHEY and CDR2 is SVGAGI in the germline V gene. Deletions cut 5 bases from V and 6 bases from J, with 6 bases between. This CDR3 contains 11 residues. This CDR3 reads CASSIYDTQYF. CDR3 nucleotide sequence: TGTGCCAGCAGTATCTACGATACGCAGTATTTT.

The chain couples TRBV5-4 to TRBJ2-5; 8 bases line up with TRBD2. With V trimmed by 4 bases and J by 0 bases, 5 bases remained unmatched. Germline V CDR1 and CDR2: SGHNT, YYREEE (reference sequence). This CDR3 region has 15 residues. The CDR3 spells CASSPGGSHQETQYF. The CDR3 nucleotides are TGTGCCAGCAGCCCGGGAGGGAGCCACCAAGAGACCCAGTACTTC.

J is TRBJ2-1 and V is TRBV15; D not certain. CDR1 LNHNV and CDR2 YYDKDF come from the germline V gene (reference sequence). The V gene lost 5 bases and the J gene lost 4 bases, with 6 bases spanning the gap. The CDR3 totals 12 residues. The CDR3 sequence: CATSGGYNEQFF. CDR3 bases: TGTGCCACCAGCGGCGGATACAATGAGCAGTTCTTC.

The chain recombines TRBV19 with TRBJ1-1; 8 nucleotides align to TRBD1. Germline trimming cut 8 bases from V and 0 bases from J; bases unmatched to any gene: 8. The CDR3 sequence is 15 residues long. The germline CDR1 and CDR2 sequences are LNHDA and SQIVND (reference sequence). CDR3 in DNA: TGTGCCAGTTATCGGGACAGGATCCTGAACACTGAAGCTTTCTTT. Protein product: CASYRDRILNTEAFF.

With respect to this clone: Because the CDR3's place on the DNA is in doubt, the DNA is left out and the CDR3 is given as listed by TCRdb. This sequence joins TRBV11-2 and TRBJ1-1; TRBD1 is the table's D call and was not checked against the DNA. The CDR3 spans 15 residues, counting both ends. CDR1 is SGHAT and CDR2 is FQNNGV in the germline V gene. This CDR3 reads CASDNFGTGTGMTFF.

This rearrangement joins TRBV7-3 to TRBJ2-5; unclear D gene. Germline lookup yields CDR1 SGHTA and CDR2 FQGTGA. V lost 6 bases and J 4 bases, leaving 6 bases between the germline ends. The CDR3 sequence is 11 residues long. The CDR3 DNA reads as TGTGCCAGCAGGTCAGGAGAGACCCAGTACTTC. It codes for CASRSGETQYF.

This sequence joins TRBV19 and TRBJ2-3; no clear D. The V gene's germline CDR1 is LNHDA and CDR2 SQIVND (reference sequence). CDR3 length: 14 residues. V lost 5 bases and J 6 bases, leaving 15 bases between the germline ends. CDR3 in DNA: TGTGCCAGTAGTTCACCGCAGCCCGGGGATACGCAGTATTTT. As protein: CASSSPQPGDTQYF.

The V gene is TRBV6-6, the J gene TRBJ1-2, with a possible D match to TRBD1 (6 bases). This CDR3 has 13 amino acids. Germline V gene data show CDR1 as MNHNY and CDR2 as SVGAGI (reference sequence). Trimming took off 7 bases at V and 8 bases at J, with 17 bases between the two ends. The CDR3 bases are TGTGCCAGCAAATTTCTCAGGGGAGGCGGCTACACCTTC. It specifies CASKFLRGGGYTF.

The V call is TRBV5-1, the J call TRBJ2-1; D perhaps matches TRBD1 (7 bases). The CDR3 is 12 amino acids. Looked up from germline, CDR1 is SGHRS and CDR2 is YFSETQ. The V gene lost 5 bases and the J gene lost 10 bases, with 13 bases spanning the gap. The CDR3 loop reads CASSLQGGEQFF. The CDR3, as DNA: TGCGCCAGCAGTTTGCAGGGGGGCGAGCAGTTCTTC.